A selection of T cell receptor beta chains follows, all from one sample in a study of regulatory T cells in long-lasting Graves disease. TCRdb re-called the multiplex PCR reads through MiXCR, storing one row per CDR3 protein. The data contain 440,000 or so distinct CDR3 sequences, about 15% of them singletons. This sample also belongs to another study, concerning T cells in Graves' hyperthyroidism and ophthalmopathy.

Source: peripheral blood mononuclear cells (PBMCs), taken at new diagnosis, from a patient treated with antithyroid drugs. The source is a woman under 40 with Graves disease. CDR3s include the opening cysteine and the closing phenylalanine or tryptophan. Each record gives: clone size, V gene, J gene, D gene, CDR3 DNA, CDR3 protein. A D gene is named only where the DNA matches it firmly. The size entry is marked missing in some rows and otherwise reads once, few, many or a size class.

>few|TRBV30|TRBJ1-3|NA
TGTGCCTGGAGCGACACTGAAAACACCATATATTTT
CAWSDTENTIYF
>NA|TRBV11-2|TRBJ2-7|TRBD1
TGTGCCAGCAGCTTAACGACAGGGGGCGTCTACGAGCAGTACTTC
CASSLTTGGVYEQYF
>NA|TRBV20-1|TRBJ1-5|NA
TGCAGGCGGGGGGCAGGACACCATAATCAGCCCCAGCATTTT
CRRGAGHHNQPQHF
>few|TRBV5-4|TRBJ2-1|NA
TGTGCCAGCAGCTTGGCGACAGTCCATGAGCAGTTCTTC
CASSLATVHEQFF
>many|TRBV15|TRBJ2-5|TRBD2
TGTGCCACCAGCAGTGGAGGGACTAGCGGGAGACAAGAGACCCAGTACTTC
CATSSGGTSGRQETQYF
>many|TRBV7-9|TRBJ2-3|NA
TGTGCCAGCAGCTTAGGGACTAACCCCCTGTCCGCAGATACGCAGTATTTT
CASSLGTNPLSADTQYF
>NA|TRBV10-3|TRBJ2-3|TRBD2
TGTGCCATCAGCCTCCTAGCGGGAGGGTTAAATACGCAGTATTTT
CAISLLAGGLNTQYF
>NA|TRBV6-5|TRBJ2-1|NA
TGTGCCAGCAGTTACTCCAGAGCCTACGAGCAGTTCTTC
CASSYSRAYEQFF
>NA|TRBV27|TRBJ2-3|TRBD1
TGTGCCAGCAGTACTGGGACAGGCTTCACAGATACGCAGTATTTT
CASSTGTGFTDTQYF
>many|TRBV11-2|TRBJ2-3|TRBD1
TGTGCCAGCAGCTTAGGGACAGGGGTCATCACAGATACGCAGTATTTT
CASSLGTGVITDTQYF